The present entry profiles one T cell receptor beta chain with its context. The antigen is not known. CDR1 is MNHEY, CDR2 SVGAGI, per germline. There are 12 residues in the CDR3. Trimming shortened V by 5 bases and J by 7 bases, and 11 bases separated the two germline ends. The data stem from a study of OX40 agonist ivuxolimab in advanced cancers. Study-wide context: One patient with hepatocellular carcinoma and two with cutaneous melanoma, three in all, had partial responses.

Overall study results and limits: On average, a greater number of expanded clones characterised CD8+ T cells relative to CD4+.

Some clones are missing from TCRdb's copy, which holds only in-frame ones; the method was immunoSEQ multiplex PCR. The sample yields 65,000 to 75,000 clones, about 85% seen once. This receptor was taken from an adult with an advanced solid tumor such as melanoma, head and neck, liver or kidney cancer. The chain uses TRBV6-5 and TRBJ1-2, with a tentative D call TRBD1 (5 bases). The sample was CD4+ or CD8+ T cells sorted from blood, taken in a trial of the OX40 agonist ivuxolimab. The CDR3 DNA is TGTGCCAGCAGTCGAGGGGCGGGTGGCTACACCTTC. Translation: CASSRGAGGYTF.